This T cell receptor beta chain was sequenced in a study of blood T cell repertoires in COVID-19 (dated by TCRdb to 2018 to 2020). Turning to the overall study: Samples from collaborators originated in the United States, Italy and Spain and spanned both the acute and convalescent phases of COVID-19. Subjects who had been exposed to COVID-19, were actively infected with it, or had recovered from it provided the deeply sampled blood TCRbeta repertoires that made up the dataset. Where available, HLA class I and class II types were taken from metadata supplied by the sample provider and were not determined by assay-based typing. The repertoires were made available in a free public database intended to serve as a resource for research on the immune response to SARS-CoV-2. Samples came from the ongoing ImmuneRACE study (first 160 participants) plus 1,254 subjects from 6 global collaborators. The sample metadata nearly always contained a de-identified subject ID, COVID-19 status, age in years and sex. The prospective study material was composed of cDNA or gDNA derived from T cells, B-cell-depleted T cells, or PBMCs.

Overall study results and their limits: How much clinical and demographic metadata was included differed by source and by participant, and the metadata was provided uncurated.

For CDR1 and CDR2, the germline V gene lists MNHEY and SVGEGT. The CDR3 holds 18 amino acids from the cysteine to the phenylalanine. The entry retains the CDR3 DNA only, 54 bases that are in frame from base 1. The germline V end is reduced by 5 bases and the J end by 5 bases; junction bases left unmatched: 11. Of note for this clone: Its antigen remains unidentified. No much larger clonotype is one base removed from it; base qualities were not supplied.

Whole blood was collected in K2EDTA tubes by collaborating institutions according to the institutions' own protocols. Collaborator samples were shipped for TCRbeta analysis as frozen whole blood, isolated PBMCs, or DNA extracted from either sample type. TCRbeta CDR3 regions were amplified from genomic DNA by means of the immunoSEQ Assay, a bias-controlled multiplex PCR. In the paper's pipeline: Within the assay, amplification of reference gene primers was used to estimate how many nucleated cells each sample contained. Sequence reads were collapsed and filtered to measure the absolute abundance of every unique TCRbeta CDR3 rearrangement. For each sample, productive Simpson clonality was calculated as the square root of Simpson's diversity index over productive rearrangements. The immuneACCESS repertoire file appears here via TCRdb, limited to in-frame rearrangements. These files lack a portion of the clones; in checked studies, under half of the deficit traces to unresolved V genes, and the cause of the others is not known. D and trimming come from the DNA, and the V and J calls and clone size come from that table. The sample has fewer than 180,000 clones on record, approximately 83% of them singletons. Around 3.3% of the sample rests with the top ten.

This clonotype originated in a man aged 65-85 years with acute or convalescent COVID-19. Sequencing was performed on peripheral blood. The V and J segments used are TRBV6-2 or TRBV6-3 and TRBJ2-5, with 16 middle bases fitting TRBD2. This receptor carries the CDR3 CASSPGTSGRASEETQYF. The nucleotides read TGTGCCAGCAGTCCCGGGACTAGCGGGAGGGCCAGTGAGGAGACCCAGTACTTC.